These 30 T cell receptor beta chains were sequenced from one sample in a study of OX40 agonist ivuxolimab in advanced cancers. Only in-frame clones appear in the TCRdb table, and some are missing; sequencing was by immunoSEQ multiplex PCR. The sample lists 80,000 or so clones, 80% to 95% occurring once. The material was CD4+ or CD8+ T cells sorted from blood, obtained in a trial of the OX40 agonist ivuxolimab. The receptors stem from an adult with an advanced solid tumor such as melanoma, head and neck, liver or kidney cancer.

The CDR3 DNA is TGTGCCAGCAGTTCGCGGGAGAAGTACGAGCAGTACTTC. This sequence encodes CASSSREKYEQYF. J is TRBJ2-7 and V is TRBV7-8, with 7 bases lining up with TRBD2. CDR1 is SGHVS and CDR2 is FQNEAQ in the germline V gene. There are 13 residues in the CDR3. V dropped 6 bases and J dropped 4; count of bases not matched to a gene: 6.

The rearrangement joins TRBV4-1 to TRBJ2-7; 10 nucleotides align to TRBD2. This CDR3 comprises 15 residues. CDR1 is MGHRA, CDR2 YSYEKL, per germline. V lost 4 bases to trimming and J lost 5 bases; unmatched junction nucleotides: 8. The CDR3 protein is CASSLNLLAGDEQYF. The CDR3 nucleotides are TGCGCCAGCAGCCTAAACCTCCTAGCGGGAGACGAGCAGTACTTC.

This clone was recorded only once. The chain recombines TRBV9 with TRBJ2-2, with D possibly being TRBD2 (6 bases). CDR1 and CDR2 from the germline V gene are SGDLS and YYNGEE. V lost 2 bases, J lost 6 bases, and 17 bases lay in between. This CDR3 spans 16 amino acids. CDR3 in DNA: TGTGCCAGCAGCGTTCAGAGACTAGGAGGGCCCGGGGAGCTGTTTTTT. Translated: CASSVQRLGGPGELFF.

V gene TRBV5-1 combines with J gene TRBJ1-1, with D perhaps matching TRBD1 (5 bases). From germline, CDR1 is SGHRS and CDR2 YFSETQ. The germline V and J ends were trimmed by 4 bases and 0 bases, with 10 bases remaining between them. The CDR3 totals 14 residues. The CDR3: CASSTRVMNTEAFF. The CDR3 DNA follows: TGCGCCAGCAGCACCAGGGTCATGAACACTGAAGCTTTCTTT.

The chain joins TRBV27 to TRBJ2-3, with TRBD2 matching 14 bases. Germline V gene sequence: CDR1 MNHEY, CDR2 SMNVEV (reference sequence). The CDR3 runs to 19 residues. The V segment lost 0 bases and the J segment 4 bases; nucleotides outside the gene matches: 9. CDR3 residues: CASSLSIPGLAGVPDTQYF. Here the CDR3 DNA reads TGTGCCAGCAGTTTATCTATTCCGGGACTAGCGGGAGTCCCAGATACGCAGTATTTT.

The gene calls are TRBV2 and TRBJ1-1; D remains ambiguous. Deletions cut 0 bases from V and 4 bases from J, with 12 bases between. Germline V gene sequence: CDR1 SNHLY, CDR2 FYNNEI. The CDR3 is made up of 15 amino acids. The CDR3 DNA reads TGTGCCAGCAGTGAAGCGACGTACGGGGTCACTGAAGCTTTCTTT. Protein: CASSEATYGVTEAFF. Variable domain in full (rest from reference TRBV2 and TRBJ1-1): EPEVTQTPSHQVTQMGQEVILRCVPISNHLYFYWYRQILGQKVEFLVSFYNNEISEKSEIFDDQFSVERPDGSNFTLKIRSTKLEDSAMYFCASSEATYGVTEAFFGQGTRLTVV.

The chain combines TRBV5-8 with TRBJ2-7; D is undetermined. Trimming left V 6 bases short and J 6 bases short, with 10 bases between. This CDR3 spans 11 amino acids. From germline, CDR1 is SGHTS and CDR2 YDEGEE. The CDR3 region has the DNA TGTGCCAGCACCACGTTGGTCGAGCAGTACTTC. It yields the protein CASTTLVEQYF.

The J gene is TRBJ1-3, the V gene TRBV2; D gene unclear. The V and J ends lost 2 bases and 3 bases respectively, with 14 bases between them. The germline gives CDR1 SNHLY, CDR2 FYNNEI. The CDR3 is made up of 16 amino acids. This chain's CDR3 is CASSELVAGVGNTIYF. The CDR3, as DNA: TGTGCCAGCAGTGAACTGGTGGCAGGCGTTGGAAACACCATATATTTT.

V is TRBV19 and J is TRBJ2-1; the D gene is possibly TRBD1 (5 bases). This CDR3 region has 13 residues. Trimming took 5 bases from V and 10 from J, leaving 15 bases between them. Germline values: CDR1 LNHDA, CDR2 SQIVND (reference sequence). CDR3 sequence reads: CASSQVNRLEQFF. The DNA of the CDR3 is TGTGCCAGTAGTCAAGTTAACAGGTTAGAGCAGTTCTTC.

The count of this clone is one. This rearrangement joins TRBV5-1 to TRBJ2-3; perhaps D is TRBD1 or TRBD2 (5 bases each). Germline loops: CDR1 SGHRS, CDR2 YFSETQ. The V and J ends lost 0 bases and 5 bases respectively, with 13 bases between them. CDR3 length: 15 amino acids. CDR3 sequence (DNA): TGCGCCAGCAGCTTGGGGGGGACGGCCCGAGATACGCAGTATTTT. This sequence encodes CASSLGGTARDTQYF.

J is TRBJ2-2 and V is TRBV11-2; 7 positions match TRBD2. The CDR3 is made up of 13 amino acids. Losses at the gene ends were 10 bases for V and 5 bases for J; bases not matched to a gene: 7. The germline V gene encodes CDR1 SGHAT and CDR2 FQNNGV. Written as DNA, the CDR3 is TGTGCCACCCTCGTGCGGGGGACCGGGGAGCTGTTTTTT. The encoded protein is CATLVRGTGELFF.

V usage is TRBV12-5 and J usage is TRBJ2-1; 10 bases match TRBD2. Trimming removed 7 bases from V and 15 bases from J; junction bases left unmatched: 15. The CDR3 extends over 14 amino acids. Germline V lookup: CDR1 LGHNT, CDR2 FRNRAP. The CDR3 sequence: CASAYSTPLAGVFF. CDR3 nucleotides: TGTGCTAGTGCCTACTCGACCCCTCTAGCGGGGGTGTTCTTC.

The chain joins TRBV7-9 to TRBJ2-1, with D perhaps matching TRBD1 (6 bases). CDR3 size: 13 residues. The V and J ends lost 5 bases and 9 bases respectively, with 14 bases between them. CDR1 SEHNR and CDR2 FQNEAQ come from the germline V gene (reference sequence). CDR3 loop: CASSPLRGGEQFF. The CDR3 nucleotides read TGTGCCAGCAGCCCCCTCAGGGGTGGTGAGCAGTTCTTC.

The chain employs TRBV6-6 and TRBJ2-2, with 9 bases aligning to TRBD1. Germline assignment: CDR1 MNHNY and CDR2 SVGAGI (reference sequence). V dropped 6 bases and J dropped 5; count of bases not matched to a gene: 7. This CDR3 contains 15 residues. For the CDR3, the DNA is TGTGCCAGCAGCCCGGGACAGGGAAGAACCGGGGAGCTGTTTTTT. Translated, it gives CASSPGQGRTGELFF.

This clone was seen more than once but under ten times. The rearrangement uses TRBV5-1 and TRBJ1-1; a weak D match, TRBD1 (6 bases). The CDR3 sequence is 15 residues long. From germline, CDR1 is SGHRS and CDR2 YFSETQ. Trimming took 0 bases from V and 4 from J, leaving 13 bases between them. CDR3 residues: CASSLDVGTTTEAFF. The DNA for the CDR3 is TGCGCCAGCAGCTTGGATGTAGGGACAACCACTGAAGCTTTCTTT.

In this sample, this clone turned up once. The V gene is TRBV21-1, the J gene TRBJ1-2; the table's D gene call, TRBD1, was not cross checked with the DNA. TRBV21-1 is assigned pseudogene status. This CDR3 is 21 amino acids long. This CDR3 is CASSKKKWVTGGIVANYGYTF. The CDR3, as DNA: TGTGCCAGCAGCAAAAAAAAATGGGTGACAGGGGGCATAGTAGCTAACTATGGCTACACCTTC.

The J gene is TRBJ2-7, the V gene TRBV14, with TRBD1 matching 7 bases. The germline V gene encodes CDR1 SGHDN and CDR2 FVKESK. V lost 5 bases to trimming and J lost 4 bases; unmatched junction nucleotides: 8. The CDR3 extends over 14 amino acids. The DNA of the CDR3 is TGTGCCAGCAGCTCGAGGACAGGAAAGTACGAGCAGTACTTC. Protein sequence: CASSSRTGKYEQYF.

J is TRBJ2-1 and V is TRBV7-3, with TRBD1 matching 8 bases. The V segment lost 4 bases and the J segment 0 bases; nucleotides outside the gene matches: 2. Germline V lookup: CDR1 SGHTA, CDR2 FQGTGA. The CDR3 is made up of 15 amino acids. CDR3 nucleotide sequence: TGTGCCAGCAGCTCAGACAGGGGCTCCTACAATGAGCAGTTCTTC. Its translation is CASSSDRGSYNEQFF.

The genes are TRBV10-1 and TRBJ2-1, with 13 bases that match TRBD2. Germline CDR1 and CDR2: WNHNN and SYGVQD (reference sequence). V lost 3 bases to trimming and J lost 10 bases; unmatched junction nucleotides: 6. The CDR3 totals 15 residues. CDR3 nucleotides: TGCGCCAGCAGTGATGGACTAGCGGGAGTCGGGGAGCAGTTCTTC. Its protein is CASSDGLAGVGEQFF.

CDR3 protein: CASTEAGGGYTF. DNA for the CDR3: TGTGCCAGCACCGAAGCGGGGGGCGGCTACACCTTC. V usage is TRBV6-1 and J usage is TRBJ1-2; TRBD1 might be the D (6 bases). The CDR3 is 12 amino acids. Germline V CDR1 and CDR2: MNHNS, SASEGT. Trimming shortened V by 7 bases and J by 8 bases, and 14 bases separated the two germline ends.

The genes are TRBV4-1 and TRBJ2-2; no reliable D call. Germline V CDR1 and CDR2: MGHRA, YSYEKL. Trimming removed 4 bases at V and 6 bases at J, with 15 bases between. This CDR3 spans 15 amino acids. The CDR3 sequence: CASSPAGVGSGELFF. CDR3 bases: TGCGCCAGCAGCCCCGCTGGGGTAGGGTCCGGGGAGCTGTTTTTT.

V is TRBV27 and J is TRBJ2-7; 11 bases line up with TRBD1. The germline V gene has CDR1 MNHEY and CDR2 SMNVEV (reference sequence). Trimming removed 5 bases from V and 4 bases from J; junction bases left unmatched: 13. The CDR3 spans 17 residues. Written as DNA, the CDR3 is TGTGCCAGCAGTACACTAGCCCCGGGACAGGGGGGGTACGAGCAGTACTTC. This encodes CASSTLAPGQGGYEQYF.

The chain carries TRBV30 and TRBJ1-1; possibly TRBD1 for D (5 bases). The V end lost 1 base, the J end lost 6 bases, and 18 bases lay between the germline ends. Per the germline V gene, CDR1 is GTSNPN and CDR2 is SVGIG (reference sequence). CDR3 length: 15 residues. The CDR3 nucleotides are TGTGCCTGGAGTGCCTGGGACCGATTCGGGTCTGAAGCTTTCTTT. Its translation: CAWSAWDRFGSEAFF.

J is TRBJ2-2 and V is TRBV27; a weak D match, TRBD2 (5 bases). Per germline, CDR1 MNHEY and CDR2 SMNVEV (reference sequence). Trimming stripped 5 bases from V and 4 bases from J, with 11 bases between. The CDR3 runs 14 residues. The CDR3 DNA reads TGTGCCAGCAGTCCTTCGGGGTTCACCGGGGAGCTGTTTTTT. The encoded protein is CASSPSGFTGELFF.

The V and J genes are TRBV5-1 and TRBJ2-7; 8 bases are shared with TRBD1. Germline V gene sequence: CDR1 SGHRS, CDR2 YFSETQ. The J segment lost 3 bases and the V segment lost 0 bases, leaving 8 bases of the junction unmatched. The CDR3 length is 16 residues. This CDR3 is CASSLGGTGAGYEQYF. The CDR3 nucleotides are TGCGCCAGCAGCTTGGGAGGGACAGGCGCCGGCTACGAGCAGTACTTC.

V is TRBV7-9 and J is TRBJ1-2, with D possibly TRBD1 on 5 matching bases. Germline-derived CDR1 and CDR2 are SEHNR and FQNEAQ (reference sequence). CDR3 size: 15 residues. Between the trimmed V and J ends, which lost 5 bases and 1 base, there was a span of 14 bases. For the CDR3, the DNA is TGTGCCAGCAGCCTTAGTATTACAGGTAACTATGGCTACACCTTC. Translating it yields CASSLSITGNYGYTF.

This clone has a handful of counts. This chain joins TRBV19 and TRBJ1-2; no clear D. Germline CDR1 and CDR2: LNHDA and SQIVND (reference sequence). The CDR3 loop spans 13 amino acids. The V end was cut by 3 bases, the J end by 2 bases, with 7 bases between. The CDR3 bases are TGTGCCAGTAGTATTTCCACCAACTATGGCTACACCTTC. It codes for CASSISTNYGYTF.

This chain connects TRBV30 to TRBJ2-7, with D uncertain. Germline assignment: CDR1 GTSNPN and CDR2 SVGIG (reference sequence). V was shortened by 8 bases and J by 2 bases, with 4 bases between the two germline ends. The CDR3 consists of 9 residues. This CDR3 is CAGAYEQYF. Written as DNA, the CDR3 is TGTGCCGGGGCCTACGAGCAGTACTTC.

The chain carries TRBV18 and TRBJ1-1; 7 nucleotides align to TRBD1. V gave up 5 bases and J gave up 3 bases; unmatched junction bases: 6. From germline, CDR1 is KGHSH and CDR2 LQKENI. The CDR3 extends over 14 amino acids. CDR3 amino acids: CASSVSRGDTEAFF. CDR3 coding DNA: TGTGCCAGCTCAGTCAGCAGGGGGGACACTGAAGCTTTCTTT.

This clone was observed a handful of times. This chain uses TRBV19 with TRBJ1-5; D is undetermined. The CDR3 length is 13 residues. The V and J ends lost 8 bases and 4 bases respectively, with 12 bases between them. CDR1 and CDR2 from the germline V gene are LNHDA and SQIVND (reference sequence). The CDR3 bases are TGTGCCAGTCGCCCGCGGGAGAATCAGCCCCAGCATTTT. Translation gives CASRPRENQPQHF.